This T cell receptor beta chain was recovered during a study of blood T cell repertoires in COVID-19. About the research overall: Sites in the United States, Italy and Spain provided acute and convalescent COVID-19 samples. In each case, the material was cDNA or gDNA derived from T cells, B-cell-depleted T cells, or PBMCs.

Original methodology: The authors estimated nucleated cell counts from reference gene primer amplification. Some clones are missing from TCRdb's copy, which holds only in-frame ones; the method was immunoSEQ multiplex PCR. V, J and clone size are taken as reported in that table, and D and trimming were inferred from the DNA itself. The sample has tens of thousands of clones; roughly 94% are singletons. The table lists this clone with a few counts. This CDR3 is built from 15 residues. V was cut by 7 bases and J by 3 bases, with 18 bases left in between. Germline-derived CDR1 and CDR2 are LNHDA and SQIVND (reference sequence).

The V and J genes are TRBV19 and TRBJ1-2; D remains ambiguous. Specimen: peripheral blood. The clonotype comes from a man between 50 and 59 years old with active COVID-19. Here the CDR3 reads CASIGQPSSHYGYTF. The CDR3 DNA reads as TGTGCCAGTATCGGGCAGCCTAGCTCCCACTATGGCTACACCTTC.